This TCR beta chain was recovered during a study of T cells in women clearing cervical HPV infection. Study information: Case blood was drawn when the lesion was first found; control blood after infection became undetectable. Only a few women had HLA typing results available.

Germline values: CDR1 MDHEN, CDR2 SYDVKM. The CDR3 is 13 residues long. Prevalent HPV16 infections were excluded; only incident single HPV16 infections included. Cervical HPV DNA detected by MY09/MY11 PCR, typed by dot-blot. A word on this clone: The CDR3 goes on 3 residues after the read ends, and that part is filled in from the germline J gene.

Clones were sequenced by immunoSEQ multiplex PCR, and TCRdb holds only the in-frame ones, with some missing. Its listing shows tens of thousands of clones. The sequence came from a woman between 18 and 70 years old with a cervical HPV16 infection that either progressed to CIN3+ or cleared (not recorded which). The chain uses TRBV28 and TRBJ1-1; possible D gene TRBD1, 5 bases. Sample: blood buffy coat. CDR3 region: CASTLGGAPLAFF. CDR3 DNA, as far as it was read: TGTGCCAGCACCTTGGGTGGGGCCCCCCTT.